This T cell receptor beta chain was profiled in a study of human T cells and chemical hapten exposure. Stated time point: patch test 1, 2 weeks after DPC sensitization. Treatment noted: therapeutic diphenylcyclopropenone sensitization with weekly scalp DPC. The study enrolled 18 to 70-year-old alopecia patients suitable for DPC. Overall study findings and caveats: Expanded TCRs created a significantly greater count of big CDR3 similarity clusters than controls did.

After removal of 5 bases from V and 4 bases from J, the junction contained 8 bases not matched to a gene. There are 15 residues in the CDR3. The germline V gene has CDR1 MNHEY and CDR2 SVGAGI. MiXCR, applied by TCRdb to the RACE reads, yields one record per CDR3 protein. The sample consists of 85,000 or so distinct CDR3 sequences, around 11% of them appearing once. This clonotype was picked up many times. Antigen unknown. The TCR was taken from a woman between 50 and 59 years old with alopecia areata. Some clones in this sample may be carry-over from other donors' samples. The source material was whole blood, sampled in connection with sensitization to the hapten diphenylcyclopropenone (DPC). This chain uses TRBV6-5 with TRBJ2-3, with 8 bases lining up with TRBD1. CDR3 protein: CASSPHRGTADTQYF. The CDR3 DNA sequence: TGTGCCAGCAGTCCACACAGGGGGACGGCAGATACGCAGTATTTT.